These 32 T cell receptor beta chains were all obtained from the same sample, sequenced in a study of T cells in pancreatic ductal adenocarcinoma. The protocol was immunoSEQ multiplex PCR, while the TCRdb copy is restricted to in-frame clones and leaves out a portion. The repertoire holds roughly 100,000 clones, with 90% to 95% as singletons. Selected pancreatic ductal adenocarcinoma patients had undergone surgery without neoadjuvant therapy. Sequences were obtained from PBMCs. These receptors originate from a human donor with pancreatic ductal adenocarcinoma.

The V and J genes are TRBV19 and TRBJ2-2; 8 bases map to TRBD1. Germline trimming cut 3 bases from V and 4 bases from J; bases unmatched to any gene: 7. This CDR3 comprises 16 residues. CDR1 LNHDA and CDR2 SQIVND come from the germline V gene (reference sequence). CDR3 coding DNA: TGTGCCAGTAGTATGAGGCCCACAGGGGGCACCGGGGAGCTGTTTTTT. Residues: CASSMRPTGGTGELFF.

The V call is TRBV30, the J call TRBJ1-4; D remains ambiguous. The CDR3 is 14 residues long. Looked up from germline, CDR1 is GTSNPN and CDR2 is SVGIG (reference sequence). Trimming cost V 1 base and J 8 bases, with 14 bases left between them. In DNA, the CDR3 is TGTGCCTGGAGTGGAGGGAAACTAGGAGAAAAACTGTTTTTT. Amino acid sequence: CAWSGGKLGEKLFF.

This clone has just one count. The chain uses TRBV29-1 and TRBJ2-7; a weak D match, TRBD1 (6 bases). Trimming removed 7 bases at V and 3 bases at J, with 16 bases between. CDR3 length: 13 amino acids. Germline lookup yields CDR1 SQVTM and CDR2 ANQGSEA. The CDR3 here is CSATHRAGYEQYF. CDR3 in DNA: TGCAGCGCCACTCACAGGGCGGGCTACGAGCAGTACTTC.

DNA for the CDR3: TGTGCCAGCACCCACTCATCCGGTTACGAGCAGTACTTC. Its translation is CASTHSSGYEQYF. The V and J genes are TRBV6-6 and TRBJ2-7; D remains ambiguous. The ends were cut back, 7 bases at V and 4 bases at J, with 14 bases in the middle. The CDR3 contains 13 residues. Germline V CDR1 and CDR2: MNHNY, SVGAGI (reference sequence).

The chain combines TRBV7-9 with TRBJ2-2, with D perhaps TRBD2 (6 bases). The V end lost 5 bases, the J end lost 2 bases, and 12 bases lay between the germline ends. The germline CDR1 and CDR2 sequences are SEHNR and FQNEAQ (reference sequence). The CDR3 is made up of 15 amino acids. The CDR3 nucleotides are TGTGCCAGCAGCCCCCGGGACTCTAACACCGGGGAGCTGTTTTTT. This encodes CASSPRDSNTGELFF.

The V call is TRBV29-1, the J call TRBJ2-7; maybe TRBD1 (5 bases). Between the trimmed V and J ends, which lost 2 bases and 6 bases, there was a span of 8 bases. There are 11 residues in the CDR3. Germline V gives CDR1 SQVTM, CDR2 ANQGSEA. CDR3 loop: CSVEWGAEQYF. The CDR3 DNA sequence: TGCAGCGTTGAATGGGGCGCCGAGCAGTACTTC.

The chain links TRBV5-1 to TRBJ2-1, with 9 bases fitting TRBD1. The CDR3 totals 18 residues. The trim removed 0 bases at V and 6 bases at J, leaving 13 bases unmatched. The germline CDR1 and CDR2 sequences are SGHRS and YFSETQ. The CDR3 sequence is CASSLVSLTGGSGNEQFF. For the CDR3, the DNA is TGCGCCAGCAGCTTGGTATCCCTTACAGGGGGCAGCGGCAATGAGCAGTTCTTC.

The chain is built from TRBV28 and TRBJ2-7, with 8 nucleotides matching TRBD1. This CDR3 spans 15 amino acids. Per germline, CDR1 MDHEN and CDR2 SYDVKM. The trim removed 2 bases at V and 0 bases at J, leaving 3 bases unmatched. The DNA for the CDR3 is TGTGCCAGCAGTTTAGGGACAGGCAGCTCCTACGAGCAGTACTTC. Its translation: CASSLGTGSSYEQYF.

The chain employs TRBV7-9 and TRBJ2-1; possibly TRBD2 for D (5 bases). The CDR3 extends over 13 amino acids. CDR1 is SEHNR, CDR2 FQNEAQ, per germline (reference sequence). V shed 1 base and J shed 7 bases, with 8 bases lying between them. The CDR3 region has the DNA TGTGCCAGCAGCTTAGAGGAGGATAATGAGCAGTTCTTC. Protein sequence: CASSLEEDNEQFF.

The chain combines TRBV18 with TRBJ2-1; TRBD1 matches at 12 bases. In germline, CDR1 is KGHSH, CDR2 LQKENI. This CDR3 spans 15 amino acids. V was pared by 6 bases and J by 7 bases, with 7 bases of the junction left unmatched. The CDR3 region is CASSRGTGGWNEQFF. DNA for the CDR3: TGTGCCAGCTCCCGAGGGACAGGGGGCTGGAATGAGCAGTTCTTC.

J is TRBJ2-5 and V is TRBV2; TRBD2 agrees at 8 bases. Germline CDR1 and CDR2: SNHLY and FYNNEI. J gave up 3 bases and V 3 bases, and 12 bases lay outside the gene matches. This CDR3 comprises 17 residues. For the CDR3, the DNA is TGTGCCAGCAGTGACCCACCCGCTGGACTAGCTGAAGAGACCCAGTACTTC. It yields the protein CASSDPPAGLAEETQYF.

The chain carries TRBV5-4 and TRBJ2-7; 10 bases map to TRBD1. The CDR3 extends over 16 amino acids. Germline V gives CDR1 SGHNT, CDR2 YYREEE (reference sequence). The trim removed 4 bases at V and 0 bases at J, leaving 7 bases unmatched. Written as DNA, the CDR3 is TGTGCCAGCAGCCCGGACAGGGGGATCAGCTCCTACGAGCAGTACTTC. Amino acid sequence: CASSPDRGISSYEQYF.

The chain employs TRBV7-2 and TRBJ2-5; TRBD1 might be the D (6 bases). The germline CDR1 and CDR2 sequences are SGHTA and FQGNSA. V shed 2 bases and J shed 7 bases, with 8 bases lying between them. This CDR3 is 12 amino acids long. The CDR3, as DNA: TGTGCCAGCAGCTTATTAGGGGGGACCCAGTACTTC. Amino acids: CASSLLGGTQYF.

The chain links TRBV4-1 to TRBJ2-3, with 8 bases aligning to TRBD2. CDR1 is MGHRA and CDR2 is YSYEKL in the germline V gene. V shed 3 bases, J shed 5 bases, and the junction held 7 bases outside the gene matches. This CDR3 is 15 amino acids long. CDR3 amino acids: CASSHREGHGDTQYF. CDR3 DNA: TGCGCCAGCAGCCACCGGGAGGGCCACGGAGATACGCAGTATTTT.

This clone was picked up one time. The chain combines TRBV10-3 with TRBJ2-1; 15 bases align to TRBD2. The CDR3 extends over 14 amino acids. The J segment lost 4 bases and the V segment lost 11 bases, leaving 3 bases of the junction unmatched. The V gene's germline CDR1 is ENHRY and CDR2 SYGVKD. This chain's CDR3 is CASGLAGGYNEQFF. DNA for the CDR3: TGTGCCTCCGGACTAGCGGGAGGGTACAATGAGCAGTTCTTC.

V usage is TRBV7-9 and J usage is TRBJ2-5; D perhaps matches TRBD1 (6 bases). There are 13 residues in the CDR3. From germline, CDR1 is SEHNR and CDR2 FQNEAQ (reference sequence). Between the trimmed V and J ends, which lost 2 bases and 5 bases, there was a span of 9 bases. Here the CDR3 DNA reads TGTGCCAGCAGCTTAAATAGGGGGGAGACCCAGTACTTC. Translating it yields CASSLNRGETQYF.

The chain uses TRBV11-1 and TRBJ1-5; TRBD1 matches 9 bases. With 1 base clipped from V and 7 bases from J, the junction kept 17 bases outside the gene matches. The CDR3 extends over 19 amino acids. Per the germline V gene, CDR1 is SGHAT and CDR2 is FQDESV (reference sequence). CDR3 protein: CASSLVRNGQGKFQQPQHF. In nucleotides, the CDR3 is TGTGCCAGCAGCTTAGTTCGGAACGGACAGGGGAAATTTCAGCAGCCCCAGCATTTT. Based on the CDR3 plus reference TRBV11-1 and TRBJ1-5, the full variable domain is EAEVAQSPRYKITEKSQAVAFWCDPISGHATLYWYRQILGQGPELLVQFQDESVVDDSQLPKDRFSAERLKGVDSTLKIQPAELGDSAMYLCASSLVRNGQGKFQQPQHFGDGTRLSIL.

This chain links TRBV2 with TRBJ2-1; D perhaps matches TRBD2 (6 bases). Germline CDR1 is SNHLY and CDR2 is FYNNEI. V lost 8 bases and J 8 bases, leaving 16 bases between the germline ends. CDR3 size: 13 residues. The CDR3 region is CASRLEVPDEQFF. CDR3 sequence (DNA): TGTGCCAGCCGACTAGAGGTGCCCGATGAGCAGTTCTTC.

The genes are TRBV28 and TRBJ2-1; D uncertain. The CDR3 loop spans 15 amino acids. Germline V lookup: CDR1 MDHEN, CDR2 SYDVKM. Trimming left V 3 bases short and J 8 bases short, with 17 bases between. The CDR3 loop reads CASSFRSTSVYEQFF. CDR3 in DNA: TGTGCCAGCAGTTTTCGTTCTACCTCTGTATATGAGCAGTTCTTC.

The chain links TRBV4-1 to TRBJ2-3; 7 nucleotides match TRBD1. CDR1 and CDR2 (germline): MGHRA, YSYEKL. Germline trimming cut 0 bases from V and 7 bases from J; bases unmatched to any gene: 10. This CDR3 spans 16 amino acids. In DNA form, the CDR3 reads TGCGCCAGCAGCCAAGATTACCACCCGGGACAGAATACGCAGTATTTT. It translates to CASSQDYHPGQNTQYF.

This chain links TRBV30 with TRBJ2-7; 11 bases agree with TRBD1. V was pared by 8 bases and J by 3 bases, with 6 bases of the junction left unmatched. The CDR3 has 13 residues. Germline CDR1 GTSNPN, CDR2 SVGIG (reference sequence). CDR3 in amino acids: CARTGTGGYEQYF. The CDR3 DNA reads TGTGCCCGGACCGGGACAGGGGGCTACGAGCAGTACTTC.

V and J are TRBV29-1 and TRBJ2-3, with a tentative D call TRBD2 (6 bases). The germline V gene has CDR1 SQVTM and CDR2 ANQGSEA. Trimming took 2 bases from V and 2 from J, leaving 8 bases between them. The CDR3 is 13 amino acids. CDR3 bases: TGCAGCGTTGAAAGCGGGTACACAGATACGCAGTATTTT. Encoded protein: CSVESGYTDTQYF.

The chain is built from TRBV7-2 and TRBJ2-7; D remains unclear. Per the germline V gene, CDR1 is SGHTA and CDR2 is FQGNSA. This CDR3 comprises 13 residues. The V end was cut by 5 bases, the J end by 0 bases, with 8 bases between. In DNA, the CDR3 is TGTGCCAGCAGCGCCCCTAGCTCCTACGAGCAGTACTTC. Its translation: CASSAPSSYEQYF.

This chain connects TRBV28 to TRBJ2-7; 12 bases are a match to TRBD2. CDR3 size: 14 residues. The ends lost 10 bases at V and 3 bases at J; junction bases unmatched: 7. Germline V gene sequence: CDR1 MDHEN, CDR2 SYDVKM. The CDR3 region is CAIPTTSGSYEQYF. The DNA for the CDR3 is TGTGCCATCCCCACGACTAGCGGGAGCTACGAGCAGTACTTC.

The chain uses TRBV20-1 and TRBJ2-3; no firm D call. V was clipped by 6 bases and J by 4 bases, with 8 bases between them. The CDR3 covers 11 residues. Germline V gives CDR1 DFQATT, CDR2 SNEGSKA (reference sequence). Here the CDR3 DNA reads TGCAGTGCACACCTCTCAGATACGCAGTATTTT. Residues: CSAHLSDTQYF.

V usage is TRBV18 and J usage is TRBJ2-5, with 9 bases matching TRBD1. V gave up 5 bases and J gave up 5 bases; unmatched junction bases: 9. The CDR3 is made up of 15 amino acids. From germline, CDR1 is KGHSH and CDR2 LQKENI. The CDR3 nucleotides are TGTGCCAGCTCAGAACTACAGGGGGCGCAGGAGACCCAGTACTTC. It encodes CASSELQGAQETQYF.

The genes are TRBV25-1 and TRBJ1-4, with D perhaps matching TRBD1 (6 bases). Trimming took off 6 bases at V and 7 bases at J, with 15 bases between the two ends. The germline V gene has CDR1 MGHDK and CDR2 SYGVNS. There are 14 residues in the CDR3. CDR3 amino acids: CASSRTAEGEKLFF. CDR3 in DNA: TGTGCCAGCAGCAGGACAGCAGAAGGTGAAAAACTGTTTTTT.

The rearrangement uses TRBV30 and TRBJ1-4; a weak D match, TRBD1 (5 bases). This CDR3 region has 15 residues. Germline CDR1 is GTSNPN and CDR2 is SVGIG (reference sequence). The V end was cut by 4 bases, the J end by 10 bases, with 22 bases between. CDR3 residues: CAWTARTQTAGKLFF. DNA of the CDR3: TGTGCCTGGACCGCCCGGACACAAACGGCAGGAAAACTGTTTTTT.

The gene calls are TRBV5-1 and TRBJ2-7; 9 bases align to TRBD1. The CDR3 covers 15 residues. V was pared by 4 bases and J by 2 bases, with 7 bases of the junction left unmatched. Germline V gene lookup returns CDR1 SGHRS and CDR2 YFSETQ. The CDR3 protein is CASSPRTGDTYEQYF. In nucleotides, the CDR3 is TGCGCCAGCAGCCCCCGGACAGGGGACACCTACGAGCAGTACTTC.

The chain couples TRBV19 to TRBJ1-1, with TRBD1 identical over 9 bases. The germline gives CDR1 LNHDA, CDR2 SQIVND (reference sequence). The CDR3 totals 17 residues. J lost 4 bases, V lost 6 bases, and 15 bases had no gene match. The CDR3 DNA follows: TGTGCCAGTAGCCACTGGGACTTGACAGGGGGGAGCACTGAAGCTTTCTTT. Translation: CASSHWDLTGGSTEAFF.

This chain links TRBV28 with TRBJ2-5, with 7 bases matching TRBD2. CDR1 is MDHEN, CDR2 SYDVKM, per germline. The CDR3 spans 14 residues. Germline trimming cut 6 bases from V and 2 bases from J; bases unmatched to any gene: 6. The DNA for the CDR3 is TGTGCCAGCAGGGGGGGGACTCAGCAAGAGACCCAGTACTTC. It codes for CASRGGTQQETQYF.

This clone was seen only once. The chain has TRBV4-1 and TRBJ2-3, with D possibly TRBD2 on 6 matching bases. The length of the CDR3 is 16 residues. CDR1 is MGHRA and CDR2 is YSYEKL in the germline V gene. V lost 3 bases to trimming and J lost 1 base, with 14 bases between them. The CDR3 sequence is CASSHGRGPRTDTQYF. The CDR3 DNA sequence: TGCGCCAGCAGCCATGGGCGGGGTCCCCGCACAGATACGCAGTATTTT.